The T cell receptor beta chain under discussion was sequenced for a study of T cell changes during pregnancy in multiple sclerosis. Generated by immunoSEQ multiplex PCR, the TCRdb table keeps only in-frame clones and is missing some. The sample shows 70,000 or so clones, around 92% of them seen only once. The junction had 3 bases not matched to a gene; V was cut back by 0 bases and J by 1 base. Germline V gene sequence: CDR1 SGDLS, CDR2 YYNGEE. The CDR3 covers 17 residues. This TCR derives from a female donor in good health, enrolled as a control in a pregnancy study. Sequenced material: peripheral blood, taken in the third trimester of pregnancy. The J gene is TRBJ2-2, the V gene TRBV9, with 10 bases lining up with TRBD2. The CDR3 reads CASSVEPSGRNTGELFF. CDR3 DNA sequence: TGTGCCAGCAGCGTAGAACCTAGCGGGAGGAACACCGGGGAGCTGTTTTTT.